This T cell receptor beta chain is from a study of cytomegalovirus exposure and HLA in healthy donors. A multiplex PCR was run with 60 Vbeta primers and 13 Jbeta primers. Some clones are missing from TCRdb's copy, which holds only in-frame ones; the method was immunoSEQ multiplex PCR. Its table records about 200,000 clones. Between the trimmed V and J ends, which lost 5 bases and 8 bases, there was a span of 7 bases. The CDR3 is 11 amino acids. Germline-derived CDR1 and CDR2 are SNHLY and FYNNEI. V gene TRBV2 combines with J gene TRBJ2-1; D remains ambiguous. The sample was PBMCs. The TCR comes from a girl aged 2 to 10 in good health and CMV-seropositive. DNA for the CDR3: TGTGCCAGCAGTTACGAGGATGAGCAGTTCTTC. Its translation is CASSYEDEQFF. Full variable domain (outside the CDR3, taken from reference TRBV2 and TRBJ2-1): EPEVTQTPSHQVTQMGQEVILRCVPISNHLYFYWYRQILGQKVEFLVSFYNNEISEKSEIFDDQFSVERPDGSNFTLKIRSTKLEDSAMYFCASSYEDEQFFGPGTRLTVL.